This TCR beta chain was identified during a study of Graves' ophthalmopathy and Graves' hyperthyroidism. Study-wide results and limits: Its predictions of ophthalmopathy progression gave the model 60% to 71% sensitivity and roughly 76% specificity.

V gave up 1 base and J gave up 2 bases, with 8 bases separating them. Per the germline V gene, CDR1 is LNHDA and CDR2 is SQIVND (reference sequence). The CDR3 runs 14 residues. RNA served as the template for amplifying TCR beta CDR3 regions. RT-PCR with HTBI primers came first, then second-round multiplex PCR. In TCRdb, the multiplex PCR reads were re-called with MiXCR into one record per CDR3 protein. The sample shows about 660,000 distinct CDR3 sequences, under 50% of them seen only once. There are many counts of this clonotype. Its antigen is not identified. Sequenced: peripheral blood. The receptor was derived from an adult man with Graves' ophthalmopathy. The chain employs TRBV19 and TRBJ1-1; D is ambiguous. In DNA form, the CDR3 reads TGTGCCAGTAGTATAGGGCGGATTAACACTGAAGCTTTCTTT. Protein: CASSIGRINTEAFF.